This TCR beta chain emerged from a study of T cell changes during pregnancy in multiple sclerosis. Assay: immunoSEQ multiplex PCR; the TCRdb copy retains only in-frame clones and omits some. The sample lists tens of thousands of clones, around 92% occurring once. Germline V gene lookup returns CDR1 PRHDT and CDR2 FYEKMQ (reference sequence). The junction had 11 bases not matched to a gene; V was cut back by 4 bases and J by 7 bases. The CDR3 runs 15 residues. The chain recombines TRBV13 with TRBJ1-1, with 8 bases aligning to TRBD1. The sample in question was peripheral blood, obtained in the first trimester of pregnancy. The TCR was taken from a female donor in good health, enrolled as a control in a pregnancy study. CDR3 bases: TGTGCCAGCAGCTCCCGTCCAGGGGGCGAAAATGAAGCTTTCTTT. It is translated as CASSSRPGGENEAFF.